Listed below are T cell receptor beta chains from one sample, sequenced in a study of CD8 T cells in Susac syndrome. Using its own MiXCR run on the immunoSEQ multiplex PCR reads, TCRdb lists one record per CDR3 protein. The sample lists around 180,000 distinct CDR3 sequences; 90% to 95% were seen once. The sample taken for sequencing was CD4+ T cells from PBMCs. The source is a human donor with Susac syndrome. CDR3s include the opening cysteine and the closing phenylalanine or tryptophan. The D gene is left open where the match is weak. Size is stated for part of the rows, as once, few or many counts, or as a class when the clone is expanded.

d_gene: TRBD1; j_gene: TRBJ1-2; v_gene: TRBV30; abundance: NA; len: 16; CDR3aa: CAWSVRRQGADYGYTF; CDR3nt: TGTGCCTGGAGTGTACGGCGACAGGGGGCTGACTATGGCTACACCTTC
d_gene: TRBD2; j_gene: TRBJ2-3; v_gene: TRBV10-3; abundance: NA; len: 15; CDR3aa: CATRVRGEATDTQYF; CDR3nt: TGTGCCACCCGAGTGCGGGGGGAGGCGACAGATACGCAGTATTTT
d_gene: NA; j_gene: TRBJ2-2; v_gene: TRBV5-1; abundance: NA; len: 13; CDR3aa: CASSRQLPGELFF; CDR3nt: TGCGCCAGCAGCCGCCAGCTTCCCGGGGAGCTGTTTTTT
d_gene: TRBD1; j_gene: TRBJ1-2; v_gene: TRBV11-2; abundance: few; len: 17; CDR3aa: CASSTTTAGGASYGYTF; CDR3nt: TGTGCCAGCAGTACAACCACGGCAGGGGGCGCGAGCTATGGCTACACCTTC
d_gene: NA; j_gene: TRBJ2-1; v_gene: TRBV6-6; abundance: NA; len: 16; CDR3aa: CASSFSRRVSYNEQFF; CDR3nt: TGTGCCAGCAGCTTCTCCCGCAGGGTTTCCTACAATGAGCAGTTCTTC
d_gene: NA; j_gene: TRBJ2-5; v_gene: TRBV6-6; abundance: NA; len: 16; CDR3aa: CASRQKDPRVQETQYF; CDR3nt: TGTGCCAGCAGACAGAAGGACCCCCGGGTCCAAGAGACCCAGTACTTC
d_gene: TRBD1; j_gene: TRBJ1-1; v_gene: TRBV5-1; abundance: NA; len: 15; CDR3aa: CASSARTGENTEAFF; CDR3nt: TGCGCCAGCAGTGCCCGGACAGGGGAGAACACTGAAGCTTTCTTT
d_gene: TRBD1; j_gene: TRBJ1-2; v_gene: TRBV7-2; abundance: few; len: 14; CDR3aa: CASSSRQGNDGYTF; CDR3nt: TGTGCCAGCAGCTCTAGACAGGGTAACGATGGCTACACCTTC
d_gene: NA; j_gene: TRBJ1-5; v_gene: TRBV4-3; abundance: NA; len: 15; CDR3aa: CASSQDMGRGQPQHF; CDR3nt: TGCGCCAGCAGCCAAGATATGGGAAGGGGTCAGCCCCAGCATTTT
d_gene: TRBD1; j_gene: TRBJ1-2; v_gene: TRBV10-3; abundance: NA; len: 15; CDR3aa: CAISVTDRDDGGYTF; CDR3nt: TGTGCCATCAGTGTGACTGACAGGGACGACGGCGGCTACACCTTC
d_gene: NA; j_gene: TRBJ1-2; v_gene: TRBV6-5; abundance: NA; len: 14; CDR3aa: CASLPQGRDYGYTF; CDR3nt: TGTGCCAGCCTACCACAGGGTCGAGACTATGGCTACACCTTC